Sequencing of this T cell receptor beta chain was carried out in a study of PD-1 blockade in classical Hodgkin lymphoma. Study-wide findings and caveats: Healthy donors were reported to have higher baseline TCR diversity than newly diagnosed patients. The causes of the repertoire differences, possibly disease activity or prior therapy, remain undefined.

Specified time point: cycle 4 day 1 (C4D1), after more than five weeks of nivolumab. Each patient experienced a relapse that followed autologous stem cell transplantation, and brentuximab vedotin exposure varied. Negative selection with magnetic separation was used to purify CD4+ T cells from thawed PBMCs. Best response was recorded as complete response, partial response or progressive disease. Data came from immunoSEQ multiplex PCR; TCRdb stores just in-frame clones and leaves some out. The data show roughly 10,000 clones, approximately 88% seen once. The ends were cut back, 4 bases at V and 7 bases at J, with 7 bases in the middle. The germline V gene has CDR1 GTSNPN and CDR2 SVGIG (reference sequence). CDR3 length: 11 residues. Comments on this clone: Its cognate antigen is unknown.

The receptor's source is a human donor with classical Hodgkin lymphoma. Here the sequenced sample was CD4+ T cells from blood, taken before the fourth cycle of nivolumab. The rearrangement links TRBV30 to TRBJ2-2; D is perhaps TRBD2 (5 bases). CDR3 sequence reads: CAWNAGGELFF. In nucleotides, the CDR3 is TGTGCCTGGAACGCGGGCGGGGAGCTGTTTTTT.